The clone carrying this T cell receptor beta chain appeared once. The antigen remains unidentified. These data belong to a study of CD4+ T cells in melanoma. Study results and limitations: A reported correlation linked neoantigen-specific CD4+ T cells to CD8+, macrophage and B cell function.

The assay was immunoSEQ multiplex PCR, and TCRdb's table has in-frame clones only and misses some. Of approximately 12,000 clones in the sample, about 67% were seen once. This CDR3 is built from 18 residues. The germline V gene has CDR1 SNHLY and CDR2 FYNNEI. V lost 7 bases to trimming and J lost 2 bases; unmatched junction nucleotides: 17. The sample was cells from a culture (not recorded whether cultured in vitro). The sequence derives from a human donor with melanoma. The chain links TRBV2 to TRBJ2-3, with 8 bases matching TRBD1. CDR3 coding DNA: TGTGCCAGCACCAGGGCCGCCGGGACAGGTGATAACACAGATACGCAGTATTTT. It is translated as CASTRAAGTGDNTDTQYF.